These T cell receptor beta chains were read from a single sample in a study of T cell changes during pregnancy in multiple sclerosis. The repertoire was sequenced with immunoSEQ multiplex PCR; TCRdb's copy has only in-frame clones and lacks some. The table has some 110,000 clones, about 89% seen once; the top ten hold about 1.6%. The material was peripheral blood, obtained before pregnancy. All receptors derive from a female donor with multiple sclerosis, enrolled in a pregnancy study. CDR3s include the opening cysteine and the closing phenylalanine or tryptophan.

CASKWQGGTEAFF,TRBV6-1,TRBJ1-1
CASSPSGGGTGELFF,TRBV7-2,TRBJ2-2
CASTLGTANYGYTF,TRBV28,TRBJ1-2
CASSLGRNSSPLHF,TRBV5-5,TRBJ1-6
CASSSRQGGGEQYF,TRBV7-6,TRBJ2-7
CASSLGRVETQYF,TRBV28,TRBJ2-5
CASSPQTGIGEKLFF,TRBV7-2,TRBJ1-4
CASSLQGANYNEQFF,TRBV7-3,TRBJ2-1
CASGLGDREGTDTQYF,TRBV12-5,TRBJ2-3
CASLRQDFNYGYTF,TRBV2,TRBJ1-2
CASSFPTDRAYEQYF,TRBV7-8,.
CASSGLSYEQYF,TRBV11-2,TRBJ2-7
CASSWGDQPQHF,TRBV28,TRBJ1-5
CASSLRRGRSDTQYF,TRBV7-3,TRBJ2-3
CASSMADNEQFF,TRBV5-6,TRBJ2-1
CASSFGQSPNYGYTF,TRBV11-2,TRBJ1-2
CASRSGTGRSGANVLTF,TRBV7-2,TRBJ2-6
CASITDRGHGYGYTF,TRBV28,TRBJ1-2
CASSLGRAGEQYF,TRBV27,TRBJ2-7
CASSDYRRAVDTQYF,TRBV11-2,TRBJ2-3
CASSREGAGEQFF,TRBV4-1,TRBJ2-1
CASAQGNYGYTF,TRBV6-1,TRBJ1-2
CASSGPVSDQPQHF,TRBV7-7,TRBJ1-5
CASSAGDQPQHF,TRBV27,TRBJ1-5
CASRPSGRAPNEQFF,TRBV14,TRBJ2-1
CASSLGLRTGAKPYTEAFF,TRBV5-4,TRBJ1-1
CASSDGGGAAVGGYTF,TRBV6-1,TRBJ1-2
CASREGQPPYEQYF,TRBV2,TRBJ2-7
CASSPDRDYPRTQYF,TRBV7-2,TRBJ2-3
CASSPNTRGKNIQYF,TRBV4-1,TRBJ2-4
CASSLAPGSNQPQHF,TRBV5-1,TRBJ1-5
CASSLRLSESSTDTQYF,TRBV11-3,TRBJ2-3
CASSIIGGGAGELFF,TRBV19,TRBJ2-2
CASKESGSGNEQFF,TRBV5-1,TRBJ2-1
CASKGADEKLFF,TRBV6-1,TRBJ1-4
CAWSRGGTVNNSPLHF,TRBV30,TRBJ1-6
CASNPGLTVGGELFF,TRBV7-9,TRBJ2-2
CASRLGTVGAQETQYF,TRBV7-2,TRBJ2-5
CASSLLPGQGNTIYF,TRBV14,TRBJ1-3
CASSSAGGLTDTQYF,TRBV7-3,TRBJ2-3
CASNKDEDRGEQYF,TRBV5-1,TRBJ2-7
CATAESSGIGETQYF,TRBV10-3,TRBJ2-5
CASSRKVTQDRGQFF,TRBV7-2,TRBJ2-1
CALSGIGAFF,TRBV30,TRBJ1-1
CASSQRWGGQGDLRAEAFF,TRBV4-3,TRBJ1-1
CASSRDRNNEQFF,TRBV2,TRBJ2-1
CASTGQKTSSYNSPLHF,TRBV7-2,TRBJ1-6
CASSFQGAGNFYNEQFF,TRBV7-2,TRBJ2-1
CASSLEGVGNTIYF,TRBV5-6,TRBJ1-3
CASSRDREAGELFF,TRBV6-1,TRBJ2-2
CASSIDGTGIQPQHF,TRBV19,TRBJ1-5
CAWSVQSRDEQYF,TRBV30,TRBJ2-7
CAWATSGGTDTQYF,TRBV30,TRBJ2-3
CASSSGTEDYEQYF,TRBV7-3,TRBJ2-7